This T cell receptor beta chain was retrieved from a study of identical twins (dated by TCRdb to about 2016). Background on the whole study: TCR alpha and beta repertoires from monozygotic twins, unrelated adults of various ages and cord blood were deep-sequenced to test whether fetal clonotypes persist. To rule out contamination, the twin experiments were replicated at different times with different library preparation protocols.

Receptor libraries were prepared by 5' RACE. Sequencing was performed on an Illumina HiSeq 2000. Template switching added a universal primer binding site, and the final cDNA carried a unique molecular identifier that allowed TCR cDNA molecules to be counted accurately. First-strand cDNA for TCR alpha and beta chains was synthesized from specific primers in the conserved constant-segment region. To control for contamination, every cDNA library was double barcoded, receiving both a SMART-Mk sample barcode and Illumina barcodes. TruSeq adapter sequences and Illumina sample barcodes were added in two successive PCR steps. Sequencing of the TCR alpha and beta cDNA libraries was done on the Illumina HiSeq platform using custom primers. Regarding the original processing steps: MiGEC was used to process raw reads and extract unique molecular identifiers, and MiXCR was used to find CDR3 positions. Recombination models were inferred per individual with the repgenHMM and IGoR tools using an EM algorithm. Shared clonotypes were analyzed with the tcR package in R, and sharing was normalized by the product of cloneset sizes. Out-of-frame nonproductive sequences were analyzed to study raw recombination free of thymic and clonal selection effects. TCRdb trimmed public reads at Q25 via fastp, called clones via MiXCR and kept in-frame beta chains. Every entry covers one CDR3 protein and lists the most common genes and DNA from its rows. These V and J calls are TCRdb output, not the study's own analysis. The sample table contains hundreds of thousands of distinct CDR3 sequences; only one count was recorded for 20% to 25% of them. The top ten hold about 0.5% of the sample.

Every donor was a healthy Caucasian. The twin cohort consisted of three pairs of female monozygotic twins, all aged about 18 to 30 years. CD4+ and CD8+ T cell populations were isolated with positive isolation kits from Invitrogen. Overall study results and their limits: Out-of-frame TCR alpha sharing in monozygotic twins was systematically underestimated by recombination models, whereas sharing between unrelated individuals was in agreement with the recombination models. Abundant cord blood beta clonotypes carried fewer insertions; young adult naive repertoires showed a weaker similar trend, while memory repertoires showed none. Invariant T cells such as MAIT and iNKT could partly confound zero-insertion analyses, although diverse VJ usage argued against such confounding for most clonotypes. Compared with coincidental sharing between unrelated individuals, an excess of low generation-probability sequences was observed among out-of-frame TCR alpha sequences shared between twins. A weaker excess of twin sharing was found in beta out-of-frame sequences because the signal-to-noise ratio was lowered by fewer shared sequences. Because the same donors could not be followed over many years, the conclusions depended on cross-sectional statistical analysis.

For this clonotype: Its antigen remains undetermined. No base qualities exist here, and no much larger clone lies one base off it.

Unmatched junction bases come to 13, with V trimmed by 7 bases and J by 2 bases. The CDR3 contains 16 residues, cysteine and phenylalanine counted. Only CDR3 DNA remains: 48 bases, in frame from the first base. CDR1 SNHLY and CDR2 FYNNEI are derived from the germline V gene. This same sample was also taken into another study, of yellow fever vaccine responses in identical twins. From the second report: According to the authors, in identical twins the way T cells responded to vaccination appeared partly convergent and partly personalized. Focusing on identical twins, the study followed the T cell clones that responded to the vaccine, and did so with precision.

This clonotype originated in a woman aged 18-30 years in good health. The receptor chain draws on TRBV2 and TRBJ2-7, and 8 junction bases match TRBD2. The source material was CD4+ T cells sorted from blood. The base sequence is TGTGCCAGCATAAGCTCCAACCCGGGACTAGCCTACGAGCAGTACTTC. It codes for CASISSNPGLAYEQYF.